Reported below is one T cell receptor (beta chain). This clone was recorded a few times. What antigen it recognizes has not been identified. No much larger clonotype is one base removed from it; base qualities were not supplied. The CDR3 regions of human TCRbeta chains were analyzed by immunosequencing. The authors processed their data as follows. TCRs in the repertoires were matched against a reference library of SARS-CoV-2-specific TCRs that had been generated with the MIRA antigen-specificity platform. Breadth meant the fraction of unique TCRs that were SARS-CoV-2-associated, whereas depth meant the fraction of total T cells that were SARS-CoV-2-associated. Using the MIRA data, every spike-specific TCR was mapped to the spike region that the TCR reacted to and assigned to either a CD4 or a CD8 class. Log10-transformed breadth and depth values were compared by one-way ANOVA with Sidak's multiple comparisons tests. The source is immuneACCESS, and TCRdb retained only in-frame sequences with V and J called. Part of the clones is not carried over; for the studies checked, unresolved V genes explain less than half of this, and the remainder is unexplained. V, J and clone size were drawn from that table, and D and trimming were deduced from the DNA. This sample comprises some 150,000 clones, about 88% of them detected only once. Less than 3.5% of the sample is taken by the ten largest.

The record originates from a study of T cell responses to AZD1222 COVID-19 vaccine (dated by TCRdb to the early 2020s). Concerning the study at large: AZD1222 recipients given second doses at about 4 weeks or at about 12 weeks were pooled, since spike-specific TCR depth and breadth were not found to differ between the two schedules. A total of about 230 trial participants underwent TCR sequencing, of whom 207 received two doses of AZD1222 and about 25 received two doses of the MenACWY control vaccine. Enrollment into the trials was organized by age into subgroups of 18-55, 56-69 and 70-plus years, and those subgroups contained roughly 160, 29 and 62 TCR-sequenced participants, respectively.

Points the paper makes about the study in general: The whole spike protein was spanned by vaccine-associated CD4 TCRs, and dominant responses were seen in regions 160-218 and 743-854. Nearly half of unique spike-specific TCRs reportedly recognized epitopes outside regions mutated in the B.1.351 and B.1.1.7 variants. Participants were mostly white British, with more females than males. The authors suggested clonal diversity may have been underestimated. After two AZD1222 doses, both the breadth and the depth of spike-specific TCRs were significantly higher than at day 0 and than in MenACWY recipients. The 56-69-year group was small, and its depth increase did not reach significance, likely because of low power. Conclusions about previously exposed vaccinees are limited because only six or seven AZD1222 recipients were SARS-CoV-2 seropositive at baseline. Because no day 14 peak-response samples were available, the repertoires could be characterized only after the peak T cell response.

From the cysteine through the phenylalanine, the CDR3 covers 15 amino acids. CDR3 DNA only is kept here, 45 bases in frame from base 1. The CDR1 and CDR2 encoded by the germline V gene are MDHEN and SYDVKM. The V end gives up 7 bases and the J end 10 bases, leaving 13 bases in the junction not matched to a gene. According to the study, the label for this sample's time point signals: baseline before first vaccination. Vaccinee samples were obtained from the UK trials COV001 and COV002, which included a single-blind randomized controlled phase 2/3 trial of AZD1222 (ChAdOx1 nCoV-19) in healthy adults. For TCRbeta chain sequencing, PBMC samples from trial participants were taken at day 0 and at day 28 after the second dose.

The rearranged chain carries TRBV28 and TRBJ1-6; 7 bases in the junction line up with TRBD1. The origin of this receptor is an adult in good health. This specimen was peripheral blood, taken on day 0 of AZD1222 vaccination. This receptor carries the CDR3 CASTKTGTAGSPLHF. The nucleotides are TGTGCCAGCACCAAAACCGGGACAGCAGGGTCACCCCTCCACTTT.